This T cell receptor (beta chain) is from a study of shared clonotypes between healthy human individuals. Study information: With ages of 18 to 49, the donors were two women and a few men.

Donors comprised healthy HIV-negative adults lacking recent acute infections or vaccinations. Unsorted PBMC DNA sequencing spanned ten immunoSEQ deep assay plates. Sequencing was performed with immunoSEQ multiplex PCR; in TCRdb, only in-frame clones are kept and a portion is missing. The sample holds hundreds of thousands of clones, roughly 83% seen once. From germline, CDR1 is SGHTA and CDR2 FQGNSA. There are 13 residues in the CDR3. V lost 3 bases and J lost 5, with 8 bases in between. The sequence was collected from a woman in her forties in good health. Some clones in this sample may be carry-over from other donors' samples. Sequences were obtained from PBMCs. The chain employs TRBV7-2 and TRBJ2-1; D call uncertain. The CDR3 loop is CASSFRADNEQFF. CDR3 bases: TGTGCCAGCAGCTTTCGGGCGGACAATGAGCAGTTCTTC.